The rows below give T cell receptor beta chains drawn from one sample of a study of OX40 agonist ivuxolimab in advanced cancers. TCRdb keeps only in-frame clones here, not all; method: immunoSEQ multiplex PCR. This table holds 50,000 to 75,000 clones, about 89% found once. The sample was CD4+ or CD8+ T cells sorted from blood, taken in a trial of the OX40 agonist ivuxolimab. Receptor source: an adult with an advanced solid tumor such as melanoma, head and neck, liver or kidney cancer. The CDR3 runs from the conserved cysteine through the conserved F or W. The D gene is left open where the match is weak. Some rows mark clone size as missing; the rest say once, few, many or name a class of expanded clone.

j_call d_call clone_size v_call cdr3_aa cdr3_nt
TRBJ2-1 . once TRBV10-1 CASKLRQASHEQFF TGCGCCAGCAAACTACGACAGGCTTCTCATGAGCAGTTCTTC
TRBJ2-7 . once TRBV29-1 CSVKRSNYEQYF TGCAGCGTTAAGCGGTCTAACTACGAGCAGTACTTC
TRBJ1-1 TRBD1 . TRBV19 CASSPTGGTGTYEAFF TGTGCCAGTAGCCCTACCGGGGGGACAGGAACTTACGAAGCTTTCTTT
TRBJ2-1 TRBD1 . TRBV2 CARGTGTGNEQFF TGTGCCAGAGGGACAGGGACGGGGAATGAGCAGTTCTTC
TRBJ1-2 TRBD1 once TRBV28 CVVQGGRASGYTF TGTGTAGTACAAGGGGGCAGGGCTAGTGGCTACACCTTC
TRBJ1-1 . . TRBV7-8 CASSLKGWNTEAFF TGTGCCAGCAGCTTAAAAGGGTGGAACACTGAAGCTTTCTTT
TRBJ1-2 TRBD1 . TRBV19 CARWDRRLNYGYTF TGTGCCAGGTGGGACAGGCGATTGAACTATGGCTACACCTTC
TRBJ1-1 . . TRBV5-4 CASSSIQLLGGVNTEAFF TGTGCCAGCAGCTCAATACAACTCCTCGGGGGTGTGAACACTGAAGCTTTCTTT
TRBJ2-7 . . TRBV20-1 CSANGREQYF TGCAGTGCTAATGGAAGGGAGCAGTACTTC
TRBJ2-1 TRBD2 once TRBV2 CASSGGPWNEQFF TGTGCCAGCTCGGGAGGGCCTTGGAATGAGCAGTTCTTC
TRBJ1-5 . . TRBV19 CASSIGSRRGSYSNQPQHF TGTGCCAGTAGTATAGGGAGTAGGAGGGGCTCTTATAGCAATCAGCCCCAGCATTTT
TRBJ1-3 TRBD1 . TRBV7-3 CASSFAGTGSSGNTIYF TGTGCCAGCAGTTTCGCTGGGACAGGGAGCTCTGGAAACACCATATATTTT
TRBJ2-3 . . TRBV5-1 CASSSMDGFTDTQYF TGCGCCAGCAGCTCGATGGACGGGTTCACAGATACGCAGTATTTT
TRBJ2-1 TRBD2 once TRBV29-1 CSGGGLAGVGEQFF TGCAGCGGGGGTGGGCTAGCGGGAGTAGGTGAGCAGTTCTTC
TRBJ2-7 TRBD1 . TRBV5-8 CASSPIGQGYEQYF TGTGCCAGCAGCCCCATAGGACAGGGCTACGAGCAGTACTTC
TRBJ2-7 . once TRBV27 CASSSRWTHEQYF TGTGCCAGCAGTTCAAGGTGGACCCACGAGCAGTACTTC
TRBJ1-1 TRBD1 . TRBV2 CASSEEGATEAFF TGTGCCAGCAGTGAAGAGGGGGCCACTGAAGCTTTCTTT
TRBJ2-7 TRBD2 . TRBV30 CAWRPTLSGLAGSIYEQYF TGTGCCTGGAGGCCGACGCTTTCCGGACTAGCGGGTTCAATCTACGAGCAGTACTTC
TRBJ2-3 . . TRBV7-3 CASSLRGGSTDTQYF TGTGCCAGCAGCTTACGAGGAGGGTCCACAGATACGCAGTATTTT
TRBJ2-1 TRBD1 . TRBV27 CASSRDSANEQFF TGTGCCAGCAGCCGGGACAGCGCCAATGAGCAGTTCTTC
TRBJ2-2 . . TRBV19 CASSTGARTGELFF TGTGCCAGTAGTACAGGGGCGAGGACCGGGGAGCTGTTTTTT
TRBJ1-3 . once TRBV7-3 CASSQTGQESGNTIYF TGTGCCAGCAGCCAGACAGGTCAAGAATCTGGAAACACCATATATTTT
TRBJ1-2 . . TRBV4-1 CASSQETRRLYGYTF TGCGCCAGCAGCCAAGAAACCCGCAGACTCTATGGCTACACCTTC
TRBJ2-2 . . TRBV5-1 CASSLGAGVAGELFF TGCGCCAGCAGCTTGGGCGCCGGGGTGGCCGGGGAGCTGTTTTTT